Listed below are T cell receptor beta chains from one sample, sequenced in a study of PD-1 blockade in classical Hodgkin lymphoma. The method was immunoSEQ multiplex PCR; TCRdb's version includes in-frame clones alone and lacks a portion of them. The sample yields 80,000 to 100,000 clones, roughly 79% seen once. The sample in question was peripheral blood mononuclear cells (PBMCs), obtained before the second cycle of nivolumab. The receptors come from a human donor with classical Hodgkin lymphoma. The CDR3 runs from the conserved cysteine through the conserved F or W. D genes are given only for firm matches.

CAISQTGNTEAFF TRBJ1-1 . TRBV10-3 13
CASSLTSGRHNEQFF TRBJ2-1 TRBD2 TRBV14 15
CASSLLRQNTEAFF TRBJ1-1 . TRBV5-6 14
CASSLLAGGGYEQYF TRBJ2-7 TRBD2 TRBV11-2 15
CASSPRLYNEQFF TRBJ2-1 . TRBV7-6 13
CSVGRVWGSYNEQFF TRBJ2-1 . TRBV29-1 15
CASSPGNSYEQYF TRBJ2-7 . TRBV11-3 13
CASSFVAGTDTQYF TRBJ2-3 . TRBV28 14
CAWSAQLQETQYF TRBJ2-5 . TRBV30 13
CASSGGHLGVAEAFF TRBJ1-1 . TRBV5-6 15
CASSSTGHSYEQYF TRBJ2-7 . TRBV5-4 14
CASSVRGASNYQETQYF TRBJ2-5 . TRBV27 17
CASRGRAFTGELFF TRBJ2-2 . TRBV6-5 14
CASSITAGLVSYEQYF TRBJ2-7 TRBD2 TRBV19 16
CASSVFSDTQYF TRBJ2-3 . TRBV2 12
CASSSGSLSEKLFF TRBJ1-4 . TRBV4-1 14